The TCR beta chain under discussion was sequenced for a study of cytomegalovirus exposure and HLA in healthy donors. Whole-study findings and limits: Later work showed greater clonal expansion in HLA-associated TCR beta chains than in equally common others. TCR beta chains numbering some 160 were designated cytomegalovirus-associated.

Primers included in the PCR were 60 Vbeta and 13 Jbeta primers. In the original processing: A follow-up analysis tallied approximately 85 million unique TCR beta chains, approximately 10 million shared. The table came from immunoSEQ multiplex PCR; TCRdb's copy has only in-frame clones and leaves some out. That table is the source of V, J and clone size, and D and trimming were worked out from the DNA. Of 65,000 to 90,000 clones in the sample, around 72% are singletons; the top ten hold around an eighth. About this clone: Its cognate antigen is unknown.

Germline V lookup: CDR1 SNHLY, CDR2 FYNNEI. This CDR3 is built from 13 residues. Trimming pared 4 bases from V and 2 bases from J, leaving 8 bases between. Healthy people donating bone marrow made up the donors. This clonotype originated in a woman in her forties in good health and CMV-seropositive. The specimen sequenced was PBMCs. The rearrangement uses TRBV2 and TRBJ1-2, with D tentatively TRBD1 (5 bases). The chain's CDR3 is CASSAQGNYGYTF. As DNA, the CDR3 is TGTGCCAGCAGTGCCCAGGGAAACTATGGCTACACCTTC.